This T cell receptor (beta chain) was sequenced in a study of spatial heterogeneity in lung cancer. On the study more broadly: Tumor-region counts of TCR transcripts tracked strongly with a T cell module score from matched bulk RNA-seq. Study-wide results and caveats: Tumors with more nonsynonymous mutations had more expanded intratumoral alpha and beta TCRs.

TCRdb fed the 5' RACE reads into MiXCR, producing one record per CDR3 protein. Of 6,000 to 7,500 distinct CDR3 sequences listed, over 11% are singletons. Trimming took 8 bases from V and 6 from J, leaving 23 bases between them. The germline CDR1 and CDR2 sequences are MNHNY and SVGAGI (reference sequence). CDR3 size: 16 residues. This clonotype is medium-sized by share. Its specificity is not known. Time point defined: sample taken at primary tumor resection. Whole RNA was taken from tumor, nontumor lung or frozen PBMC; it was then sequenced unsorted. This specimen consisted of lung tumor tissue, obtained at surgery. The J gene is TRBJ1-5, the V gene TRBV6-6; D is perhaps TRBD1 (6 bases). The receptor was derived from a male donor with early-stage non-small cell lung cancer. The CDR3 sequence: CASLGGRGRQVQPQHF. The CDR3 DNA reads as TGTGCCAGCCTTGGTGGGAGAGGGAGACAGGTTCAGCCCCAGCATTTT.